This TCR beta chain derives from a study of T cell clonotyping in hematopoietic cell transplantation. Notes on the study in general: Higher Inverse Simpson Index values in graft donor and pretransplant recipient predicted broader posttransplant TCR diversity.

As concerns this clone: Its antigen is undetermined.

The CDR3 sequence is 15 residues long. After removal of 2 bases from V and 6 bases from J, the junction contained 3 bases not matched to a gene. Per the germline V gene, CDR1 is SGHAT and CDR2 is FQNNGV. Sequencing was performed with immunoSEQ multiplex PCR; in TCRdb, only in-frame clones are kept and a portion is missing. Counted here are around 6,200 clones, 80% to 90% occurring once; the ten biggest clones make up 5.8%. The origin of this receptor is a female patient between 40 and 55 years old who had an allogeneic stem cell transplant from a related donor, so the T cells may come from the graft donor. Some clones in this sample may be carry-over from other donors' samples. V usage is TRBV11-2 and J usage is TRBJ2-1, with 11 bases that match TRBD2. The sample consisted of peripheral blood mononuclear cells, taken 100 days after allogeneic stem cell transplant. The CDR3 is CASSLLAGGGNEQFF. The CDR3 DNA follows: TGTGCCAGCAGCTTATTAGCGGGAGGGGGCAATGAGCAGTTCTTC.